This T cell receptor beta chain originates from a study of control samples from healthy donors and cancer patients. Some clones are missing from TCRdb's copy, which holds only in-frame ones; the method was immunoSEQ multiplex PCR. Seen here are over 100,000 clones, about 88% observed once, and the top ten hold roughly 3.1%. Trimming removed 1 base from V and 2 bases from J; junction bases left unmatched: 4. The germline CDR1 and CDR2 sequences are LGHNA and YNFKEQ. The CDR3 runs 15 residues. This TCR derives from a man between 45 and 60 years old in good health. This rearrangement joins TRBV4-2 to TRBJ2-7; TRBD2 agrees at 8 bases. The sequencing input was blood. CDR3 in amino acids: CASSQAAGGAYEQYF. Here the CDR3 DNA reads TGTGCCAGCAGCCAAGCGGCGGGGGGAGCCTACGAGCAGTACTTC.